Listed below are T cell receptor beta chains from one sample, sequenced in a study of T cells in narcolepsy. Assay used: immunoSEQ multiplex PCR; TCRdb lists only in-frame clones, some missing. The data show over 40,000 clones, approximately 90% seen once. What was sequenced was CD45RA- memory CD4+ T cells from PBMCs. The receptor set was obtained from a human donor with narcolepsy. CDR3s include the opening cysteine and the closing phenylalanine or tryptophan. The order of the fields is clone size, J gene, V gene, D gene, CDR3 DNA, CDR3 protein. The D gene is left open where the match is weak. Clone size is stated in some rows and not others, as once, few, many or a class when expanded.

clone_size: few; j_call: TRBJ2-7; v_call: TRBV4-1; d_call: TRBD1; cdr3_nt: TGCGCCAGCAGCCAAACCTTAGGGCTGCAGGGGGCCTACGAGCAGTACTTC; cdr3_aa: CASSQTLGLQGAYEQYF
clone_size: .; j_call: TRBJ2-7; v_call: TRBV5-1; d_call: .; cdr3_nt: TGCGCCAGCAGCAGGAGCGGGACAGAATCCTACGAGCAGTACTTC; cdr3_aa: CASSRSGTESYEQYF
clone_size: .; j_call: TRBJ2-7; v_call: TRBV4-3; d_call: .; cdr3_nt: TGCGCCAGCAAGGGGGGGGAAATAGACTACGAGCAGTACTTC; cdr3_aa: CASKGGEIDYEQYF
clone_size: .; j_call: TRBJ2-1; v_call: TRBV25-1; d_call: .; cdr3_nt: TGTGCCAGCAGTAGGGACATTAATGAGCAGTTCTTC; cdr3_aa: CASSRDINEQFF
clone_size: .; j_call: TRBJ1-1; v_call: TRBV7-9; d_call: .; cdr3_nt: TGTGCCAGCAGCTTAATAGCCACTGAAGCTTTCTTT; cdr3_aa: CASSLIATEAFF
clone_size: once; j_call: TRBJ2-7; v_call: TRBV7-3; d_call: .; cdr3_nt: TGTGCCAGCACCATGTCCGGGGGGCTCCTCTCCTACGAGCAGTACTTC; cdr3_aa: CASTMSGGLLSYEQYF
clone_size: .; j_call: TRBJ2-3; v_call: TRBV7-2; d_call: .; cdr3_nt: TGTGCCAGCAGTGTTCGAGATACGCAGTATTTT; cdr3_aa: CASSVRDTQYF
clone_size: .; j_call: TRBJ2-3; v_call: TRBV13; d_call: .; cdr3_nt: TGTGCCAGCAGCCTGACTTCGCGAATCGGAGGTTTCACAGATACGCAGTATTTT; cdr3_aa: CASSLTSRIGGFTDTQYF
clone_size: .; j_call: TRBJ1-2; v_call: TRBV7-2; d_call: .; cdr3_nt: TGTGCCAGCAGCTTCCAGACAGGAGGCTACACCTTC; cdr3_aa: CASSFQTGGYTF
clone_size: few; j_call: TRBJ2-3; v_call: TRBV2; d_call: TRBD1; cdr3_nt: TGTGCCAGCAGCCCAGGACAGGGTAGCACAGATACGCAGTATTTT; cdr3_aa: CASSPGQGSTDTQYF
clone_size: .; j_call: TRBJ2-7; v_call: TRBV6-5; d_call: .; cdr3_nt: TGTGCCAGCAGTTACTCGGGACTGCCCTCCTACGAGCAGTACTTC; cdr3_aa: CASSYSGLPSYEQYF
clone_size: .; j_call: TRBJ2-1; v_call: TRBV11-3; d_call: .; cdr3_nt: TGTGCCAGCAGCTTGAATGACAATGAGCAGTTCTTC; cdr3_aa: CASSLNDNEQFF
clone_size: .; j_call: TRBJ2-5; v_call: TRBV5-4; d_call: .; cdr3_nt: TGTGCCAGCAGCTTGGAAAATGGAGCCCAAACCCAGTACTTC; cdr3_aa: CASSLENGAQTQYF
clone_size: few; j_call: TRBJ1-5; v_call: TRBV28; d_call: .; cdr3_nt: TGTGCCAGCAGTTTGGGCCCGGCGGGCCAGCCCCAGCATTTT; cdr3_aa: CASSLGPAGQPQHF
clone_size: .; j_call: TRBJ2-7; v_call: TRBV11-2; d_call: .; cdr3_nt: TGTGCCAGCAGCCCCCGGGCGGGCTTCTACGAGCAGTACTTC; cdr3_aa: CASSPRAGFYEQYF
clone_size: .; j_call: TRBJ2-1; v_call: TRBV27; d_call: .; cdr3_nt: TGTGCCAGCGCTTTGACTAACCCGTACAATGAGCAGTTCTTC; cdr3_aa: CASALTNPYNEQFF
clone_size: few; j_call: TRBJ2-7; v_call: TRBV11-1; d_call: .; cdr3_nt: TGTGCCAGCAGCTTTGGCGCGGGGCAGGGCTCCGAGCAGTACTTC; cdr3_aa: CASSFGAGQGSEQYF
clone_size: .; j_call: TRBJ2-7; v_call: TRBV7-9; d_call: .; cdr3_nt: TGTGCCAGCAGCTTAGGGGGGCCTCCCTACGAGCAGTACTTC; cdr3_aa: CASSLGGPPYEQYF
clone_size: .; j_call: TRBJ2-2; v_call: TRBV4-1; d_call: .; cdr3_nt: TGCGCCAGCAGCCAAGGCGGGGTCATCGGGGAGCTGTTTTTT; cdr3_aa: CASSQGGVIGELFF
clone_size: .; j_call: TRBJ2-7; v_call: TRBV6-5; d_call: TRBD1; cdr3_nt: TGTGCCAGCAGTGACCGGGACAGGGAGGGCGAGCAGTACTTC; cdr3_aa: CASSDRDREGEQYF
clone_size: .; j_call: TRBJ2-7; v_call: TRBV12-5; d_call: .; cdr3_nt: TGTGCTAGTGGTTTGACCCGAAGTAGCGACGAGCAGTACTTC; cdr3_aa: CASGLTRSSDEQYF
clone_size: .; j_call: TRBJ2-1; v_call: TRBV4-2; d_call: TRBD2; cdr3_nt: TGTGCCAGCAGCCAAGTTGACGGGGGGAATGAGCAGTTCTTC; cdr3_aa: CASSQVDGGNEQFF
clone_size: .; j_call: TRBJ2-1; v_call: TRBV27; d_call: .; cdr3_nt: TGTGCCAGCAGTTTATCGATAGCGCCCGACACTGAGCAGTTCTTC; cdr3_aa: CASSLSIAPDTEQFF
clone_size: .; j_call: TRBJ2-1; v_call: TRBV6-5; d_call: TRBD2; cdr3_nt: TGTGCCGCGGGTATGGCGGGGGGGCGGAATGAGCAGTTCTTC; cdr3_aa: CAAGMAGGRNEQFF
clone_size: once; j_call: TRBJ1-5; v_call: TRBV6-5; d_call: .; cdr3_nt: TGTGCCAGCAGTTATACAGGGTATCAGCCCCAGCATTTT; cdr3_aa: CASSYTGYQPQHF
clone_size: .; j_call: TRBJ1-5; v_call: TRBV7-6; d_call: TRBD1; cdr3_nt: TGTGCCAGCAGCCCGATTACGGGACAGGGGCGGAATCAGCCCCAGCATTTT; cdr3_aa: CASSPITGQGRNQPQHF
clone_size: .; j_call: TRBJ2-7; v_call: TRBV7-8; d_call: .; cdr3_nt: TGTGCCAGCAGCTCAAGGACAGTTCTATACGAGCAGTACTTC; cdr3_aa: CASSSRTVLYEQYF
clone_size: .; j_call: TRBJ2-1; v_call: TRBV6-6; d_call: TRBD2; cdr3_nt: TGTGCCAGCAGTTCCGGGACTAGCGGGAGAAATGAGCAGTTCTTC; cdr3_aa: CASSSGTSGRNEQFF
clone_size: .; j_call: TRBJ2-1; v_call: TRBV5-4; d_call: .; cdr3_nt: TGTGCCAGCGCTTCTGGGACACTAGGGAATGAGCAGTTCTTC; cdr3_aa: CASASGTLGNEQFF
clone_size: .; j_call: TRBJ1-2; v_call: TRBV15; d_call: .; cdr3_nt: TGTGCCACCAGCAGAGTGGGGGGGTATGGCTACACCTTC; cdr3_aa: CATSRVGGYGYTF
clone_size: .; j_call: TRBJ1-2; v_call: TRBV11-3; d_call: TRBD1; cdr3_nt: TGTGCCAGCAGCTTAGATCAACAGGGGGCTAACTATGGCTACACCTTC; cdr3_aa: CASSLDQQGANYGYTF
clone_size: once; j_call: TRBJ2-4; v_call: TRBV2; d_call: TRBD2; cdr3_nt: TGTGCCAGCGGGAGAGACGGGACTAGCGGGTTAGCCAAAAACATTCAGTACTTC; cdr3_aa: CASGRDGTSGLAKNIQYF
clone_size: .; j_call: TRBJ2-1; v_call: TRBV11-2; d_call: TRBD2; cdr3_nt: TGTGCCAGCAGCTTAAGACTAGCGGGGGCCTACAATGAGCAGTTCTTC; cdr3_aa: CASSLRLAGAYNEQFF
clone_size: .; j_call: TRBJ2-7; v_call: TRBV5-8; d_call: .; cdr3_nt: TGTGCCAGCAGCGATGCCTTGACTGATTCCTCCTACGAGCAGTACTTC; cdr3_aa: CASSDALTDSSYEQYF
clone_size: .; j_call: TRBJ1-4; v_call: TRBV4-3; d_call: .; cdr3_nt: TGCGCCAGCAGCTATAACGGACGGAAACTGTTTTTT; cdr3_aa: CASSYNGRKLFF
clone_size: once; j_call: TRBJ1-5; v_call: TRBV19; d_call: .; cdr3_nt: TGTGCCAGTAGTGAGACCCAGGGAGCAAATCAGCCCCAGCATTTT; cdr3_aa: CASSETQGANQPQHF
clone_size: .; j_call: TRBJ1-1; v_call: TRBV19; d_call: .; cdr3_nt: TGTGCCAGTACTCCTTTCGCAGGTCAGTACACTGAAGCTTTCTTT; cdr3_aa: CASTPFAGQYTEAFF
clone_size: .; j_call: TRBJ1-4; v_call: TRBV27; d_call: .; cdr3_nt: TGTGCCAGCAGTTTTAATTCGGCAGGAAATGAAAAACTGTTTTTT; cdr3_aa: CASSFNSAGNEKLFF
clone_size: .; j_call: TRBJ2-3; v_call: TRBV7-9; d_call: .; cdr3_nt: TGTGCCAGCAGCCGACGTGGGGATACGCAGTATTTT; cdr3_aa: CASSRRGDTQYF
clone_size: .; j_call: TRBJ2-1; v_call: TRBV25-1; d_call: .; cdr3_nt: TGTGCCAGCAGCGACGGGGGCCATGAGCAGTTCTTC; cdr3_aa: CASSDGGHEQFF
clone_size: .; j_call: TRBJ1-3; v_call: TRBV7-6; d_call: TRBD1; cdr3_nt: TGTGCCAGCAGTTCAACGGGACAGGGCCAAACCGACTCTGGAAACACCATATATTTT; cdr3_aa: CASSSTGQGQTDSGNTIYF
clone_size: .; j_call: TRBJ2-7; v_call: TRBV7-8; d_call: .; cdr3_nt: TGTGCCAGCAGCCAACTCGCCTTAGGGTACGAGCAGTACTTC; cdr3_aa: CASSQLALGYEQYF
clone_size: .; j_call: TRBJ2-1; v_call: TRBV28; d_call: .; cdr3_nt: TGTGCCAGCTCGGACCTACGGGACTCCTACAATGAGCAGTTCTTC; cdr3_aa: CASSDLRDSYNEQFF
clone_size: .; j_call: TRBJ2-1; v_call: TRBV9; d_call: TRBD2; cdr3_nt: TGTGCCAGCAGCGTAGTAGAGCGGGGGCCTTCTCGGGAGCAGTTCTTC; cdr3_aa: CASSVVERGPSREQFF
clone_size: .; j_call: TRBJ2-1; v_call: TRBV18; d_call: TRBD2; cdr3_nt: TGTGCCAGCTCACCTCAGGCCGGGACTAGCGGTTTCAATGAGCAGTTCTTC; cdr3_aa: CASSPQAGTSGFNEQFF
clone_size: .; j_call: TRBJ2-5; v_call: TRBV18; d_call: .; cdr3_nt: TGTGCCAGCTCACCTGGGACCCTGGGGCTGCAAGAGACCCAGTACTTC; cdr3_aa: CASSPGTLGLQETQYF
clone_size: .; j_call: TRBJ2-1; v_call: TRBV6-5; d_call: .; cdr3_nt: TGTGCCAGCAGTTGGGGGCAACCCTACAATGAGCAGTTCTTC; cdr3_aa: CASSWGQPYNEQFF
clone_size: once; j_call: TRBJ2-1; v_call: TRBV30; d_call: TRBD2; cdr3_nt: TGTGCCTGGAGTGTAACGGGGGGGGACAATGAGCAGTTCTTC; cdr3_aa: CAWSVTGGDNEQFF
clone_size: .; j_call: TRBJ2-1; v_call: TRBV19; d_call: TRBD2; cdr3_nt: TGTGCCAGTAGTATCCCTTTAGTGCGGGAGGGGGTTGAGCAGTTCTTC; cdr3_aa: CASSIPLVREGVEQFF
clone_size: .; j_call: TRBJ1-4; v_call: TRBV29-1; d_call: TRBD1; cdr3_nt: TGCAGCGTTGAAGGGACAGGGGATGAAAAACTGTTTTTT; cdr3_aa: CSVEGTGDEKLFF
clone_size: .; j_call: TRBJ2-7; v_call: TRBV19; d_call: .; cdr3_nt: TGTGCCAGTAGCCCGGGGAGCTACGAGCAGTACTTC; cdr3_aa: CASSPGSYEQYF
clone_size: .; j_call: TRBJ2-1; v_call: TRBV27; d_call: TRBD2; cdr3_nt: TGTGCCAGCAGTTCATTAGCGGGAGTCGGTTTCTTC; cdr3_aa: CASSSLAGVGFF
clone_size: .; j_call: TRBJ1-2; v_call: TRBV4-3; d_call: TRBD1; cdr3_nt: TGCGCCAGCAGCTCAGGACAGGGAGGCGGTGGCTACACCTTC; cdr3_aa: CASSSGQGGGGYTF
clone_size: .; j_call: TRBJ2-2; v_call: TRBV27; d_call: TRBD1; cdr3_nt: TGTGCCAGCAGTTTGAGGACAGGGGGTTTCGGGGAGCTGTTTTTT; cdr3_aa: CASSLRTGGFGELFF
clone_size: .; j_call: TRBJ2-5; v_call: TRBV9; d_call: .; cdr3_nt: TGTGCCAGCAGCGTAGGATCGCTACAAGAGACCCAGTACTTC; cdr3_aa: CASSVGSLQETQYF
clone_size: .; j_call: TRBJ2-1; v_call: TRBV11-2; d_call: TRBD2; cdr3_nt: TGTGCCAGCAGCTTAGAGGCGGGAGCCCACAATGAGCAGTTCTTC; cdr3_aa: CASSLEAGAHNEQFF
clone_size: .; j_call: TRBJ1-4; v_call: TRBV12-5; d_call: TRBD1; cdr3_nt: TGTGCTAGTGGGCCAGGGGGCATAGAAGAAAAACTGTTTTTT; cdr3_aa: CASGPGGIEEKLFF
clone_size: .; j_call: TRBJ1-3; v_call: TRBV9; d_call: .; cdr3_nt: TGTGCCAGCAGCGCCGTGGCCTCTGGAAACACCATATATTTT; cdr3_aa: CASSAVASGNTIYF
clone_size: .; j_call: TRBJ2-7; v_call: TRBV10-3; d_call: TRBD2; cdr3_nt: TGTGCCATCACTGGGGGACTAGCGACATCCTACGAGCAGTACTTC; cdr3_aa: CAITGGLATSYEQYF